A single TCR beta chain is shown here with its context. The antigen is unknown. As for treatment: oral pan-JAK inhibitor, 5-10 mg twice daily. The study team obtained lesional scalp punch biopsies and peripheral blood from alopecia areata patients. Sorting of PBMCs yielded the CD4+ and CD8+ T cells. This sample stems from a study of CD8+ T cells in alopecia areata. Background on the study: Affected scalp percentage set treated patients' severity scores. General study findings and limits: Persistence in scalp and blood during tofacitinib was observed for many expanded lesional clones.

V lost 8 bases, J lost 8 bases, and 15 bases lay in between. From germline, CDR1 is SQVTM and CDR2 ANQGSEA. The CDR3 sequence is 11 residues long. Extraction of RNA preceded its reverse transcription into cDNA, which served as the sequencing template. The table came from immunoSEQ multiplex PCR; TCRdb's copy has only in-frame clones and leaves some out. The table includes around 270,000 clones, over 45% detected once. The sequencing here drew on CD4+ T cells sorted from blood, taken at week 24, from a patient treated with tofacitinib. This receptor was identified in a human donor with alopecia areata. V and J are TRBV29-1 and TRBJ1-1; D uncertain. In nucleotides, the CDR3 is TGCAGCTCCTCGCCCCACGCCGAAGCTTTCTTT. Translation: CSSSPHAEAFF.